This TCR beta chain was found in a study of blood T cells in healthy people across ages. Primed by a sample-barcoded 5' primer and a J-beta primer mix, a second PCR proceeded for about 6 to 12 cycles. TCRdb processed the 5' RACE reads anew with MiXCR; each CDR3 protein has one entry. Of around 990,000 distinct CDR3 sequences in the sample, 35% to 40% are singletons; the top ten hold roughly 14%. This clonotype was observed once. At one of its ends the junction is not consistent with the germline gene, which may arise from a read error. The study drew donors from healthy Caucasian individuals in Russia aged about 6 to 90. CDR1 SNHLY and CDR2 FYNNEI come from the germline V gene. The CDR3 has 15 amino acids.

Sequenced input: blood. J is TRBJ2-1 and V is TRBV2; 9 nucleotides agree with TRBD2. The sequence came from a man younger than 30 in good health. The CDR3 region is CAGSESSGAYNEQFF. For the CDR3, the DNA is TGTGCCGGCAGTGAATCTAGCGGGGCTTACAATGAGCAGTTCTTC.